These T cell receptor beta chains were read from a single sample in a study of post-analysis software for immune sequencing data. One entry per CDR3 protein results from TCRdb running MiXCR on the PCR reads. The table shows hundreds of thousands of distinct CDR3 sequences, with around 27% occurring only once. The sample comprised blood. These receptors came from a girl aged 5 to 17 with multiple sclerosis. CDR3s include the opening cysteine and the closing phenylalanine or tryptophan. The D gene is left open where the match is weak. Clone size is stated in some rows and not others, as once, few, many or a class when expanded.

>few|TRBJ2-3|TRBV12-3/TRBV12-4|-
CASSLVDGTDTQYF
TGTGCCAGCAGTTTAGTCGACGGCACAGATACGCAGTATTTT
>-|TRBJ1-5|TRBV15|-
CATSIGRAGYSQPQHF
TGTGCCACCAGCATAGGTCGGGCAGGATATAGTCAGCCCCAGCATTTT
>few|TRBJ1-5|TRBV20-1|TRBD1
CSAHRDRGNQPQHF
TGCAGTGCTCATAGGGACAGGGGAAATCAGCCCCAGCATTTT
>few|TRBJ1-1|TRBV9|-
CASSSHGGANTEAFF
TGTGCCAGCAGCTCCCATGGGGGGGCTAACACTGAAGCTTTCTTT
>few|TRBJ1-2|TRBV5-1|TRBD1
CASSADSSRQGANYGYTF
TGCGCCAGCAGCGCCGACTCCTCTCGACAGGGGGCTAACTATGGCTACACCTTC
>once|TRBJ1-2|TRBV29-1|-
CSASGNWGYTF
TGCAGCGCTTCGGGGAATTGGGGCTACACCTTC
>-|TRBJ2-3|TRBV7-9|-
CASSRLDGFTGTQYF
TGTGCCAGCAGCCGACTAGATGGATTCACAGGTACGCAGTATTTT
>-|TRBJ1-6|TRBV20-1|-
CSAPKTPNSPLHF
TGCAGTGCTCCCAAAACACCCAATTCACCCCTCCACTTT
>-|TRBJ2-3|TRBV19|-
CASSIASGSTDTQYF
TGTGCCAGTAGTATAGCCAGCGGCAGCACAGATACGCAGTATTTT
>few|TRBJ2-6|TRBV10-3|-
CAISVLERISSGANVRTF
TGTGCCATCAGTGTGTTAGAGCGGATCTCCTCTGGGGCCAACGTCCGGACTTTC
>many|TRBJ2-3|TRBV29-1|-
CSVVIGRAQYF
TGCAGCGTTGTTATCGGCAGGGCGCAGTATTTT
>many|TRBJ1-2|TRBV20-1|-
CSARFNGYTF
TGCAGTGCTCGGTTCAATGGCTACACCTTC
>few|TRBJ2-5|TRBV5-5|TRBD2
CASSLGLAVGETQYF
TGTGCCAGCAGCTTGGGACTAGCAGTTGGAGAGACCCAGTACTTC
>few|TRBJ2-3|TRBV4-3|-
CASSRQPTAVDTQYF
TGCGCCAGCAGCCGACAGCCCACCGCGGTAGATACGCAGTATTTT
>few|TRBJ2-5|TRBV5-1|-
CVSRYSSSKTQYF
TGCGTCAGCAGGTATTCTAGCTCGAAGACCCAGTACTTC
>many|TRBJ2-3|TRBV10-1|-
CASSVTDSRAQYF
TGCGCCAGCAGTGTTACGGACTCTCGAGCGCAGTATTTT
>few|TRBJ2-1|TRBV20-1|TRBD1
CSASRDRGYNEQFF
TGCAGTGCTAGCCGGGACAGGGGCTACAATGAGCAGTTCTTC
>-|TRBJ1-6|TRBV5-1|TRBD1
CASSTNRDSSYNSPLHF
TGCGCCAGCAGCACCAACAGGGACAGCTCCTATAATTCACCCCTCCACTTT
>-|TRBJ2-1|TRBV20-1|TRBD2
CSAGTSGKPYNEQFF
TGCAGTGCTGGGACTAGCGGAAAACCCTACAATGAGCAGTTCTTC
>few|TRBJ2-1|TRBV11-2|-
CASSPGPREQFF
TGTGCCAGCAGCCCCGGACCACGGGAGCAGTTCTTC
>few|TRBJ1-5|TRBV7-2|TRBD1
CASSPWDRGIGRSNQPQHF
TGTGCCAGCAGCCCCTGGGACAGGGGAATAGGCCGTAGCAATCAGCCCCAGCATTTT
>-|TRBJ1-1|TRBV6-5|TRBD1
CASSYPDRGPTVVGGLAFF
TGTGCCAGCAGTTATCCCGACAGGGGGCCAACGGTCGTGGGAGGACTGGCTTTCTTT
>-|TRBJ2-3|TRBV20-1|TRBD2
CSARGVALPGGADTQYF
TGCAGTGCTAGGGGAGTAGCGCTCCCGGGAGGGGCAGATACGCAGTATTTT
>many|TRBJ1-4|TRBV5-1|-
CASSLWSPEREKLFF
TGCGCCAGCAGCCTATGGTCCCCCGAAAGGGAAAAACTGTTTTTT
>once|TRBJ1-2|TRBV4-1|-
CASSQDRGGFHGYTF
TGCGCCAGCAGCCAAGATAGAGGGGGATTCCATGGCTACACCTTC
>-|TRBJ2-5|TRBV11-2|-
CASSRTSGVTQYF
TGTGCCAGCAGCCGCACCAGCGGAGTGACCCAGTACTTC
>-|TRBJ1-6|TRBV7-2|-
CASSQTVSYNSPLHF
TGTGCCAGCAGCCAGACAGTCTCCTATAATTCACCCCTCCACTTT
>-|TRBJ1-1|TRBV28|TRBD1
CASSPGTGVFTEAFF
TGTGCCAGCAGTCCCGGGACAGGGGTATTCACTGAAGCTTTCTTT
>-|TRBJ1-2|TRBV20-1|-
CSAWYGYTF
TGCAGTGCCTGGTATGGCTACACCTTC
>-|TRBJ2-7|TRBV7-2|-
CASNLMFQGPSYEQYF
TGTGCCAGCAACTTAATGTTCCAGGGTCCATCCTACGAGCAGTACTTC
>-|TRBJ2-1|TRBV28|TRBD2
CASTLGGEGGHEQFF
TGTGCCAGCACCCTCGGCGGGGAGGGAGGGCATGAGCAGTTCTTC
>-|TRBJ1-6|TRBV9|-
CASSVEDQYNSPLHF
TGTGCCAGCAGCGTAGAAGACCAATATAATTCACCCCTCCACTTT
>-|TRBJ1-2|TRBV28|-
CASSRLPSNYGYTF
TGTGCCAGCAGTCGCCTTCCGTCAAACTATGGCTACACCTTC
>few|TRBJ2-7|TRBV20-1|-
CSARDQQGYYEQYF
TGCAGTGCTAGAGATCAACAGGGATACTACGAGCAGTACTTC
>few|TRBJ2-7|TRBV7-9|TRBD1
CASSLSLGQGAYRSYEQYF
TGTGCCAGCAGCTTATCGTTGGGACAGGGGGCTTATCGGTCCTACGAGCAGTACTTC